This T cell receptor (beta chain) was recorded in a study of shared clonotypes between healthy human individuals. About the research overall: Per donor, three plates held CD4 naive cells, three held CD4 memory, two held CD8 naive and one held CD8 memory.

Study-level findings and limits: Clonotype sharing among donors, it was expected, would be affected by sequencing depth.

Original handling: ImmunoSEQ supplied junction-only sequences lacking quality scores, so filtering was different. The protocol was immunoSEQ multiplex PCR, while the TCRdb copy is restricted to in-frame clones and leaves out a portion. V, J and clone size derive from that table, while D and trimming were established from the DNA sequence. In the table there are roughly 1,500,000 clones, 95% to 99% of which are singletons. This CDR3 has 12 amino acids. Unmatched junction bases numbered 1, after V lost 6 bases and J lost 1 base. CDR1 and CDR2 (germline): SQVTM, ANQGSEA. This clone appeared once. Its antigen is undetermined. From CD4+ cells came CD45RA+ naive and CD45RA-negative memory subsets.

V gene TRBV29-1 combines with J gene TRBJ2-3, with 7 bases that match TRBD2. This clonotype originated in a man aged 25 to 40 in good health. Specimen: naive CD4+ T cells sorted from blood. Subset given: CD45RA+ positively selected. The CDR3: CSVTSGTDTQYF. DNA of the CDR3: TGCAGCGTCACTAGCGGCACAGATACGCAGTATTTT.